The 16 T cell receptor beta chains below were found in one sample sequenced in a study of blood T cell repertoires in COVID-19 (dated by TCRdb to 2018 to 2020). Library preparation employed the immunoSEQ multiplex PCR assay. As stored in TCRdb, this immuneACCESS dataset retains in-frame rearrangements with V and J assigned. A fraction of the clones does not appear; measured against another copy, unresolved V genes explain less than half of the discrepancy, and the remainder lacks a known reason. In all, the sample holds 180,000 or so clones, and roughly 89% of those were seen once. 2% to 2.5% of the sample belongs to the ten largest clones. Sequencing was performed on PBMCs or T cells enriched from blood (not recorded which). The source is a woman aged 35 to 49 with acute COVID-19.

The chain couples TRBV5-4 to TRBJ1-6, with D hard to call. V dropped 3 bases and J dropped 6 bases, with 4 bases sitting between them. The V gene's germline CDR1 is SGHNT and CDR2 YYREEE (reference sequence). The CDR3 totals 12 residues. The CDR3, as DNA: TGTGCCAGCAGCTCGAGTAATTCACCCCTCCACTTT. Amino acids: CASSSSNSPLHF.

This clone occurred a few times. Distinct nucleotide sequences in the sample also encode this CDR3. The chain combines TRBV27 with TRBJ2-7, with 8 bases matching TRBD1. CDR3 length: 13 amino acids. Germline-derived CDR1 and CDR2 are MNHEY and SMNVEV (reference sequence). In DNA form, the CDR3 reads TGTGCTTCTACAGGGGGGAGCTCCTACGAGCAGTACTTC. Translating gives CASTGGSSYEQYF.

The rearrangement uses TRBV4-3 and TRBJ2-3; no firm D call. The V end was cut by 0 bases, the J end by 0 bases, with 7 bases between. Germline V gene data show CDR1 as LGHNA and CDR2 as YSLEER. This CDR3 region has 15 residues. The DNA of the CDR3 is TGCGCCAGCAGCCAAGACGGGTACAGCACAGATACGCAGTATTTT. Residues: CASSQDGYSTDTQYF.

The chain recombines TRBV28 with TRBJ2-7, with 7 bases identical to TRBD2. The CDR3 spans 17 residues. The V and J ends lost 5 bases and 0 bases, in that order; junction bases with no gene match: 13. Germline loops: CDR1 MDHEN, CDR2 SYDVKM. Here the CDR3 reads CASSRLSMGGFSYEQYF. CDR3 nucleotides: TGTGCCAGCAGTCGCCTATCGATGGGGGGGTTCTCCTACGAGCAGTACTTC.

The V and J genes are TRBV5-1 and TRBJ2-7, with TRBD2 identical over 7 bases. CDR1 SGHRS and CDR2 YFSETQ come from the germline V gene. Trimming removed 2 bases from V and 2 bases from J; junction bases left unmatched: 7. This CDR3 is built from 15 residues. The CDR3 nucleotides are TGCGCCAGCAGCTTAGGTCTAGCGGATACCTACGAGCAGTACTTC. This gives the protein CASSLGLADTYEQYF.

This chain connects TRBV9 to TRBJ2-2; 9 bases agree with TRBD2. V lost 0 bases to trimming and J lost 6 bases; unmatched junction nucleotides: 3. The CDR3 covers 15 residues. Per the germline V gene, CDR1 is SGDLS and CDR2 is YYNGEE. This CDR3 is CASSVEAGGSGELFF. In DNA, the CDR3 is TGTGCCAGCAGCGTAGAAGCGGGAGGATCCGGGGAGCTGTTTTTT. Drawing the rest from reference TRBV9 and TRBJ2-2, the complete variable domain is DSGVTQTPKHLITATGQRVTLRCSPRSGDLSVYWYQQSLDQGLQFLIQYYNGEERAKGNILERFSAQQFPDLHSELNLSSLELGDSALYFCASSVEAGGSGELFFGEGSRLTVL.

This clone was observed a handful of times. The J gene is TRBJ2-5, the V gene TRBV7-8, with 11 bases matching TRBD2. The J segment lost 2 bases and the V segment lost 4 bases, leaving 3 bases of the junction unmatched. This CDR3 contains 15 residues. Looked up from germline, CDR1 is SGHVS and CDR2 is FQNEAQ. CDR3 sequence: CASSSSGGIQETQYF. CDR3 in DNA: TGTGCCAGCAGCTCTAGCGGGGGGATTCAAGAGACCCAGTACTTC. Based on the CDR3 plus reference TRBV7-8 and TRBJ2-5, the full variable domain is GAGVSQSPRYKVAKRGQDVALRCDPISGHVSLFWYQQALGQGPEFLTYFQNEAQLDKSGLPSDRFFAERPEGSVSTLKIQRTQQEDSAVYLCASSSSGGIQETQYFGPGTRLLVL.

The chain recombines TRBV12-5 with TRBJ1-6; maybe TRBD1 (5 bases). The germline V gene has CDR1 LGHNT and CDR2 FRNRAP. This CDR3 contains 14 residues. Trimming took off 6 bases at V and 3 bases at J, with 9 bases between the two ends. This CDR3 is CASGSDSYNSPLHF. The DNA of the CDR3 is TGTGCTAGTGGCTCCGACAGCTATAATTCACCCCTCCACTTT.

This chain uses TRBV19 with TRBJ1-4; tentative D call: TRBD1 (5 bases). V was trimmed by 0 bases and J by 5 bases, leaving 10 bases between them. CDR3 size: 15 residues. The germline gives CDR1 LNHDA, CDR2 SQIVND (reference sequence). Written as DNA, the CDR3 is TGTGCCAGTAGTATAGATCCAGGGATGAATGAAAAACTGTTTTTT. It is translated as CASSIDPGMNEKLFF.

The rearrangement links TRBV7-2 to TRBJ1-3; D gene unclear. The V and J ends lost 1 base and 0 bases respectively, with 7 bases between them. Germline V lookup: CDR1 SGHTA, CDR2 FQGNSA. The CDR3 is 15 amino acids. The CDR3 DNA reads TGTGCCAGCAGCTTAGACTTTAGCTCTGGAAACACCATATATTTT. Its translation is CASSLDFSSGNTIYF.

The gene calls are TRBV11-2 and TRBJ2-1; 7 bases map to TRBD2. This CDR3 comprises 16 residues. Germline CDR1 SGHAT, CDR2 FQNNGV. V shed 2 bases, J shed 0 bases, and the junction held 4 bases outside the gene matches. CDR3 sequence (DNA): TGTGCCAGCAGCTTATACCGCGGGAGCTCCTACAATGAGCAGTTCTTC. As protein: CASSLYRGSSYNEQFF.

V and J are TRBV12-5 and TRBJ1-2; 9 nucleotides align to TRBD1. The ends lost 7 bases at V and 0 bases at J; junction bases unmatched: 9. Germline V gene lookup returns CDR1 LGHNT and CDR2 FRNRAP. CDR3 length equals 16 residues. CDR3 residues: CASARTGVVTNYGYTF. CDR3 sequence (DNA): TGTGCTAGTGCCAGGACAGGGGTTGTTACTAACTATGGCTACACCTTC. Using reference TRBV12-5 and TRBJ1-2 for the parts outside the CDR3, the full variable domain is DARVTQTPRHKVTEMGQEVTMRCQPILGHNTVFWYRQTMMQGLELLAYFRNRAPLDDSGMPKDRFSAEMPDATLATLKIQPSEPRDSAVYFCASARTGVVTNYGYTFGSGTRLTVV.

V gene TRBV20-1 combines with J gene TRBJ2-5; unclear D gene. Germline V gives CDR1 DFQATT, CDR2 SNEGSKA (reference sequence). The CDR3 covers 12 residues. The ends were cut back, 3 bases at V and 1 base at J, with 6 bases in the middle. DNA for the CDR3: TGCAGTGCTAGTCCTACCCAAGAGACCCAGTACTTC. Encoded protein: CSASPTQETQYF.

This chain uses TRBV7-2 with TRBJ2-5, with D possibly being TRBD1 (5 bases). Germline assignment: CDR1 SGHTA and CDR2 FQGNSA. The CDR3 is 15 residues long. Deletions cut 2 bases from V and 1 base from J, with 11 bases between. In DNA form, the CDR3 reads TGTGCCAGCAGCTTATACCGGACACTCCAAGAGACCCAGTACTTC. It codes for CASSLYRTLQETQYF.

The V gene is TRBV9, the J gene TRBJ2-5, with TRBD2 as a possible D gene (7 bases). Trimming shortened V by 0 bases and J by 5 bases, and 17 bases separated the two germline ends. In germline, CDR1 is SGDLS, CDR2 YYNGEE. The CDR3 has 16 residues. Here the CDR3 DNA reads TGTGCCAGCAGCGTAGCTGAGGGGGGGGCCGGGGAGACCCAGTACTTC. Translating gives CASSVAEGGAGETQYF.

V and J are TRBV6-5 and TRBJ2-7, with 7 bases fitting TRBD1. The length of the CDR3 is 15 residues. CDR1 is MNHEY and CDR2 is SVGAGI in the germline V gene. V shed 3 bases, J shed 3 bases, and the junction held 8 bases outside the gene matches. The CDR3, as DNA: TGTGCCAGCAGTTATAGACAGGGTATCGACTACGAGCAGTACTTC. Its protein product is CASSYRQGIDYEQYF.